This TCR beta chain was obtained from a study of glioma-infiltrating T cells after dendritic cell vaccination. Findings of the study overall: Higher TCR clonality did not directly relate to longer survival.

Note on this clone: Its cognate antigen is unknown.

The protocol was immunoSEQ multiplex PCR, while the TCRdb copy is restricted to in-frame clones and leaves out a portion. The table includes approximately 50,000 clones, 75% to 90% detected once. The time point denotes: after dendritic cell vaccination, including at tumor progression/relapse. Fresh-frozen tumor tissue and more than two years of survival data were available for all. The V gene lost 8 bases and the J gene lost 2 bases, with 18 bases spanning the gap. CDR3 size: 15 residues. The germline gives CDR1 MNHEY, CDR2 SMNVEV (reference sequence). This TCR came from a human donor with glioblastoma. V gene TRBV27 combines with J gene TRBJ1-1; D unresolved. This sample comprised blood, obtained after dendritic cell vaccination. CDR3 in DNA: TGTGCCAGCTCTTCGCTGCGCGGGCTAAACACTGAAGCTTTCTTT. It yields the protein CASSSLRGLNTEAFF.